These T cell receptor beta chains were read from a single sample in a study of shared clonotypes between healthy human individuals. Repertoires were generated with immunoSEQ multiplex PCR, while TCRdb's copy carries only in-frame clones and drops some. The sample yields 550,000 to 750,000 clones, roughly 95% seen once. Specimen: naive CD8+ T cells sorted from blood. The receptor source for this set is a young woman in good health. The CDR3 runs from the conserved cysteine through the conserved F or W. D genes are given only for firm matches. Not every row has a clone size; where given, it reads once, few, many or a size class.

size	V	J	D	DNA	CDR3
.	TRBV27	TRBJ2-1	.	TGTGCCAGCAGTTTATCCGGCAGGGTCTACTCCTACAATGAGCAGTTCTTC	CASSLSGRVYSYNEQFF
.	TRBV25-1	TRBJ1-1	TRBD1	TGTGCCAGCAGACAGGGGACTGAAGCTTTCTTT	CASRQGTEAFF
.	TRBV2	TRBJ1-2	.	TGTGCCAGCAGTGAATGGGATGGCTACACCTTC	CASSEWDGYTF
.	TRBV27	TRBJ2-7	TRBD1	TGTGCCAGCAGTCCCTCCTCCGCTGGACAGGTCTACGAGCAGTACTTC	CASSPSSAGQVYEQYF
.	TRBV9	TRBJ1-5	.	TGTGCCAGCAGCGTAATCACAGGGATCTTGAGCAATCAGCCCCAGCATTTT	CASSVITGILSNQPQHF
.	TRBV27	TRBJ2-7	TRBD1	TGTGCCAGCGGAGACAGGGGACCCTACGAGCAGTACTTC	CASGDRGPYEQYF
.	TRBV5-1	TRBJ2-3	TRBD2	TGCGCCAGCAGCTATTTAGCGGGAGGCACAGATACGCAGTATTTT	CASSYLAGGTDTQYF
.	TRBV6-1	TRBJ2-1	.	TGTGCCAGCAGTACCAGCGCTTTCAATGAGCAGTTCTTC	CASSTSAFNEQFF
.	TRBV2	TRBJ2-5	.	TGTGCCAGCAGTGAAGGAGATGGGACCCAGTACTTC	CASSEGDGTQYF
.	TRBV4-1	TRBJ2-7	.	TGCGCCAGCAGCCTAAGGGCAGGGGCCTACGAGCAGTACTTC	CASSLRAGAYEQYF
.	TRBV27	TRBJ1-2	TRBD1	TGTGCCAGCAGTTCCGGGACAGGGCCGGGCTATGGCTACACCTTC	CASSSGTGPGYGYTF
.	TRBV9	TRBJ1-3	TRBD1	TGTGCCAGCAGCCCACGGACAGGGAAAGGAAACACCATATATTTT	CASSPRTGKGNTIYF
.	TRBV6-4	TRBJ2-3	TRBD2	TGTGCCAGCAGTGCCGGGACTAGCGGCACAGATACGCAGTATTTT	CASSAGTSGTDTQYF
.	TRBV11-2	TRBJ1-1	.	TGTGCCAGCAGCTTAGTAGGGCCGGGTGAAGCTTTCTTT	CASSLVGPGEAFF
once	TRBV5-6	TRBJ2-1	.	TGTGCCAGCAGCTTGACTGTAAGTAGTAACAATGAGCAGTTCTTC	CASSLTVSSNNEQFF
.	TRBV7-9	TRBJ1-4	TRBD1	TGTGCCAGCAGCCCCACTACAGGGGGTGCAGAAAAACTGTTTTTT	CASSPTTGGAEKLFF
.	TRBV6-5	TRBJ1-3	.	TGTGCCAGCAGTTATTTATTACGGGGGGCTGGAAACACCATATATTTT	CASSYLLRGAGNTIYF
.	TRBV30	TRBJ2-7	TRBD2	TGTGCCTGGAGATCGACGGGAGGGATCTACGAGCAGTACTTC	CAWRSTGGIYEQYF
.	TRBV4-1	TRBJ2-7	.	TGCGCCAGCAGCCAAGTCTACTCGGGCTCCTACGAGCAGTACTTC	CASSQVYSGSYEQYF
.	TRBV28	TRBJ1-1	.	TGTGCCAGCAGATTAGGTTATGAGGGCGCGGGCACTGAAGCTTTCTTT	CASRLGYEGAGTEAFF
.	TRBV7-8	TRBJ2-2	.	TGTGCCAGCAGCTTAGGAGGGGCCGCTGGGGAGCTGTTTTTT	CASSLGGAAGELFF
.	TRBV27	TRBJ2-1	.	TGTGCCAGCAGTTTTTCGGTGTACAATGAGCAGTTCTTC	CASSFSVYNEQFF
once	TRBV28	TRBJ2-7	TRBD1	TGTGCCAGCAGTGACAGGGGGCTCTTATACTTC	CASSDRGLLYF
.	TRBV27	TRBJ1-2	TRBD1	TGTGCCAGCAGTTCGACCGGGACAGGCTTAAGCGGCTACACCTTC	CASSSTGTGLSGYTF
.	TRBV28	TRBJ2-7	.	TGTGCCAGCAGTTTACAGGGCCGTCCCTACGAGCAGTACTTC	CASSLQGRPYEQYF
.	TRBV6-4	TRBJ2-3	.	TGTGCCAGCAGTGACTCGCCAGCCACAGATACGCAGTATTTT	CASSDSPATDTQYF
.	TRBV11-1	TRBJ1-4	TRBD1	TGTGCCAGCAGCTTAACAGGGGGCGAGCAGGAAAAACTGTTTTTT	CASSLTGGEQEKLFF
few	TRBV6-1	TRBJ1-1	.	TGTGCCAGCAGTGAAGCTTTCTTT	CASSEAFF
.	TRBV2	TRBJ1-1	.	TGTGCCAGCAGGTCGGGACTGAACACTGAAGCTTTCTTT	CASRSGLNTEAFF
.	TRBV25-1	TRBJ2-7	.	TGTGCCAGCAGTGCTCTATATAGCTACGAGCAGTACTTC	CASSALYSYEQYF
.	TRBV7-9	TRBJ2-7	.	TGTGCCAGCAGCTTAGTGACTTACGAGCAGTACTTC	CASSLVTYEQYF
.	TRBV25-1	TRBJ2-1	.	TGTGCCAGCAGTGATTTGCGAGGGTCTAGCAATGAGCAGTTCTTC	CASSDLRGSSNEQFF
.	TRBV11-1	TRBJ2-7	.	TGTGCCAGCAGCTTCGCCACCTACGAGCAGTACTTC	CASSFATYEQYF
.	TRBV7-8	TRBJ2-7	.	TGTGCCAGCAGCTTAGTGTACCAAAAGTACTTC	CASSLVYQKYF
once	TRBV27	TRBJ1-3	TRBD1	TGTGCCAGCAGTAGACAGGGGTACGGAAACACCATATATTTT	CASSRQGYGNTIYF
.	TRBV27	TRBJ2-7	.	TGTGCCAGCAGAGAACCTAGCGTGAGCTCCTACGAGCAGTACTTC	CASREPSVSSYEQYF
.	TRBV27	TRBJ2-3	TRBD1	TGTGCCAGCAGTTTGGGACAGCCATCAGATACGCAGTATTTT	CASSLGQPSDTQYF
.	TRBV7-9	TRBJ1-1	TRBD1	TGTGCCAGCAGCCTCACCTCCGGGACAGGGAACACTGAAGCTTTCTTT	CASSLTSGTGNTEAFF
.	TRBV29-1	TRBJ2-7	TRBD1	TGCAGCGTGATAACCAAGGACAGGCTATACGAGCAGTACTTC	CSVITKDRLYEQYF
.	TRBV30	TRBJ2-5	.	TGTGCCTGGAGTTTCGCGTTGAGTGGGTCCCAAGAGCAGTACTTC	CAWSFALSGSQEQYF
.	TRBV27	TRBJ1-5	.	TGTGCCAGCAGTTCTAGTGATCAGCCCCAGCATTTT	CASSSSDQPQHF
.	TRBV5-1	TRBJ2-1	TRBD2	TGCGCCAGCAGCTTCGGACTAGCGGGAGAGGATGACAATGAGCAGTTCTTC	CASSFGLAGEDDNEQFF
.	TRBV2	TRBJ1-4	.	TGTGCCAGCAAGAGGGGCCCGAATGAAAAACTGTTTTTT	CASKRGPNEKLFF
.	TRBV19	TRBJ2-1	.	TGTGCCAGTAGTATACTAGCCACATCCTACAATGAGCAGTTCTTC	CASSILATSYNEQFF
.	TRBV7-6	TRBJ2-3	.	TGTGCCAGCAGCGACCGGGACTGGAGCACAGATACGCAGTATTTT	CASSDRDWSTDTQYF
.	TRBV5-1	TRBJ1-1	.	TGCGCCAGCAGCGTCGGTAACACTGAAGCTTTCTTT	CASSVGNTEAFF
.	TRBV9	TRBJ2-3	.	TGTGCCAGCAGCTTTTGGGGTAACACAGATACGCAGTATTTT	CASSFWGNTDTQYF
.	TRBV19	TRBJ2-7	.	TGTGCCAGTAGTATAGGTGATAGCTCCTACGAGCAGTACTTC	CASSIGDSSYEQYF
.	TRBV19	TRBJ1-5	.	TGTGCCAGTAGTCGAAACAGCGTCAATCAGCCCCAGCATTTT	CASSRNSVNQPQHF
.	TRBV11-3	TRBJ1-1	.	TGTGCCAGCAGCTTCGGGACGAACACTGAAGCTTTCTTT	CASSFGTNTEAFF
.	TRBV6-4	TRBJ2-1	TRBD2	TGTGCCAGCAGTGACGGGGCGGGAGCTGAGCAGTTCTTC	CASSDGAGAEQFF
.	TRBV28	TRBJ2-5	TRBD2	TGTGCCAGCAGTTTAATCGTTACTAGCGGAAGAGGGGCGACCCAGTACTTC	CASSLIVTSGRGATQYF
.	TRBV6-5	TRBJ2-2	.	TGTGCCAGCAGTTACCGCAGGAACACCGGGGAGCTGTTTTTT	CASSYRRNTGELFF
.	TRBV29-1	TRBJ1-2	.	TGCAGCGTTGATCGGGGGATGTATGGCTACACCTTC	CSVDRGMYGYTF
.	TRBV7-2	TRBJ2-7	.	TGTGCCAGCAGCTATAACTACGAGCAGTACTTC	CASSYNYEQYF
.	TRBV11-2	TRBJ2-1	.	TGTGCCAGCAGCTTAGGGTTAGTCTATGAGCAGTTCTTC	CASSLGLVYEQFF
.	TRBV19	TRBJ1-2	.	TGTGCCAGTAGTATGGGGCAGGGCCTCGATGGCTACACCTTC	CASSMGQGLDGYTF
.	TRBV9	TRBJ2-7	TRBD2	TGTGCCAGCAGCGTAGCGGCGGGAGAACCCTACGAGCAGTACTTC	CASSVAAGEPYEQYF
.	TRBV5-1	TRBJ1-2	TRBD1	TGCGCCAGCAGCTTGGTAGCCGGGACAGGGGACGACTATGGCTACACCTTC	CASSLVAGTGDDYGYTF